The source of this T cell receptor (beta chain) is a study of Ad26.COV2.S vaccination and SARS-CoV-2 variants. Study in general: Enrollment placed the donor in the COV1001 Ad26.COV2.S trial arm. Ad26.COV2.S, an intramuscular injection, was given once or twice 56 days apart. Whole-study findings and limits: In vaccinated individuals, spike-specific CD8+ and CD4+ T cell responses reportedly displayed substantial breadth. Placebo recipients had lower spike-specific TCR breadth than vaccine recipients.

Treatment meaning: roughly 19 received Ad26.COV2.S at low or high dose, single or two shots; 5 received placebo; per-sample allocation not given. Sampling took place 63 days after the first vaccine or placebo injection. Assay used: immunoSEQ multiplex PCR; TCRdb lists only in-frame clones, some missing. The sample has around 270,000 clones, around 85% seen once. This clone turned up a few times. What it binds is not known. Here the sequenced sample was peripheral blood, taken in a trial of Ad26.COV2.S vaccine versus placebo. The source is a person aged 18-60 years who received the Ad26.COV2.S COVID-19 vaccine or a placebo.

CDR3 sequence: CASSVQGPNTGELFF. In DNA form, the CDR3 reads TGTGCCAGCAGCGTACAGGGCCCTAACACCGGGGAGCTGTTTTTT. V is TRBV6-5 and J is TRBJ2-2, with a tentative D call TRBD1 (6 bases). The CDR3 consists of 15 residues. V was cut by 6 bases and J by 2 bases, with 13 bases left in between. The V gene's germline CDR1 is MNHEY and CDR2 SVGAGI.